One TCR beta chain is described in this entry. The antigen is undetermined. Only in-frame clones appear in the TCRdb table, and some are missing; sequencing was by immunoSEQ multiplex PCR. Counted here are more than 110,000 clones, about 90% occurring once; the ten biggest clones make up approximately 1.5%. The CDR3 has 13 amino acids. V was trimmed by 3 bases and J by 4 bases, leaving 8 bases between them. Germline lookup yields CDR1 LNHDA and CDR2 SQIVND (reference sequence). The data stem from a study of CD4+ T cells in melanoma. General study points: Reportedly, melanoma neoantigen-specific CD4+ T cells showed varied differentiation states.

This receptor was obtained from a human donor with melanoma. The rearrangement joins TRBV19 to TRBJ2-3, with D possibly being TRBD1 (5 bases). Here the CDR3 reads CASSILGPDTQYF. In DNA, the CDR3 is TGTGCCAGTAGTATTTTGGGGCCAGATACGCAGTATTTT. Combining the CDR3 with reference TRBV19 and TRBJ2-3 gives the whole variable domain DGGITQSPKYLFRKEGQNVTLSCEQNLNHDAMYWYRQDPGQGLRLIYYSQIVNDFQKGDIAEGYSVSREKKESFPLTVTSAQKNPTAFYLCASSILGPDTQYFGPGTRLTVL.